This T cell receptor beta chain was sequenced for a study of cytomegalovirus exposure and HLA in healthy donors. Both 60 Vbeta primers and 13 Jbeta primers went into the PCR. Some clones are missing from TCRdb's copy, which holds only in-frame ones; the method was immunoSEQ multiplex PCR. The data contain 180,000 or so clones, around 68% of them singletons. This CDR3 comprises 17 residues. Trimming at V came to 1 base and at J to 4 bases, leaving 13 bases not matched to a gene. CDR1 is KGHSH and CDR2 is LQKENI in the germline V gene. The TCR sequence derives from a man aged 35 to 55 in good health and CMV-seronegative. The V gene is TRBV18, the J gene TRBJ2-7, with 7 bases identical to TRBD1. The sequenced sample consisted of PBMCs. In nucleotides, the CDR3 is TGTGCCAGCTCACCACAGGCCGACAGGGCCCCATGGTACGAGCAGTACTTC. This encodes CASSPQADRAPWYEQYF.